The clone carrying this T cell receptor (beta chain) was picked up many times. Antigen: not known. Germline V gene data show CDR1 as MNHNS and CDR2 as SASEGT. This CDR3 is built from 14 residues. V dropped 6 bases and J dropped 5 bases, with 16 bases sitting between them. A sample of blood taken at first hyperthyroidism diagnosis preceded any ophthalmopathy symptoms. These data are taken from a study of T cells in Graves' hyperthyroidism and ophthalmopathy. RNA transcripts were the template for amplifying TCR beta CDR3 regions. TCR CDR3 regions were first amplified by RT-PCR with HTBI primers. Using its own MiXCR run on the multiplex PCR reads, TCRdb lists one record per CDR3 protein. The data show roughly 400,000 distinct CDR3 sequences, 15% to 19% seen once. Findings of the study overall: Blood also carried most thyroid clonotypes expanded above 0.001.

The clonotype was recovered from a woman aged 18-29 years with Graves' hyperthyroidism that later progressed to Graves' ophthalmopathy. V is TRBV6-1 and J is TRBJ2-5; D may match TRBD1 or TRBD2 (6 bases each). The sequenced material came from blood. CDR3 in DNA: TGTGCCAGCAGCGGGGGAGCAGGGGTGGAGACCCAGTACTTC. It codes for CASSGGAGVETQYF.